This T cell receptor (beta chain) derives from a study of shared clonotypes between healthy human individuals. The V gene lost 2 bases and the J gene lost 0 bases, with 12 bases spanning the gap. Germline CDR1 is KGHSH and CDR2 is LQKENI. The CDR3 covers 16 residues. This table comes from immunoSEQ multiplex PCR, and its TCRdb copy is limited to in-frame clones, with some not included. The table shows approximately 1,500,000 clones, with 98% occurring only once. The origin of this receptor is a man younger than 45 in good health. The chain combines TRBV18 with TRBJ2-3; no definite D call. The source material was naive CD4+ T cells sorted from blood. Subset described: CD45RA+ positively selected. The CDR3 DNA reads TGTGCCAGCTCACCAAAGGGCGTTGGAAGCACAGATACGCAGTATTTT. It encodes CASSPKGVGSTDTQYF.